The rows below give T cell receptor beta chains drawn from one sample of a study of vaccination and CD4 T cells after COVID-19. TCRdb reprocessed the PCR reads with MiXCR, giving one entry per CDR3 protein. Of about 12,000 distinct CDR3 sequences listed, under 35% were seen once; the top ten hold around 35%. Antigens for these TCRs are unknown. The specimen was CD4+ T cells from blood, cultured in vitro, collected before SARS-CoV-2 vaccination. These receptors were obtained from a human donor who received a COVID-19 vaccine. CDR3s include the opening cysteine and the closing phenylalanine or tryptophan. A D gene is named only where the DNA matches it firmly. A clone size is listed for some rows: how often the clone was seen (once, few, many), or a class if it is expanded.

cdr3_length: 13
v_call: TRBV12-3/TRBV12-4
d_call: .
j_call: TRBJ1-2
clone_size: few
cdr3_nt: TGTGCCAGCAGTTTCGACAGCAGCTATGGCTACACCTTC
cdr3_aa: CASSFDSSYGYTF

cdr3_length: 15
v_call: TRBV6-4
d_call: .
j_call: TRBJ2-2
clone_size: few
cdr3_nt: TGTGCCAGCGGGGGGGCGCGGGAACCAGCGGGGGAGCTGTTTTTT
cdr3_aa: CASGGAREPAGELFF

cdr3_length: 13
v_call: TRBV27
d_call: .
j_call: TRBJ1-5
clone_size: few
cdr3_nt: TGTGCCAGCAGTTTAATGATGGGTCAGCCCCAGCATTTT
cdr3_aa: CASSLMMGQPQHF

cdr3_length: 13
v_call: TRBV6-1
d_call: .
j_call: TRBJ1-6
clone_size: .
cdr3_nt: TGTGCCAGCACCCCAGAGGATAATTCACCCCTCCACTTT
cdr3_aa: CASTPEDNSPLHF

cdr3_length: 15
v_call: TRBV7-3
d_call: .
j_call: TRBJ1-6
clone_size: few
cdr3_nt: TGTGCCAGCAGCTTAAGCGGGGGTAGTAATTCACCCCTCCACTTT
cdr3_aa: CASSLSGGSNSPLHF

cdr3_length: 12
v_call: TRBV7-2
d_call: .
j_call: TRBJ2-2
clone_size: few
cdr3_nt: TGTGCCAGCAGCTCCCTGGCCGGGGAGCTGTTTTTT
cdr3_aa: CASSSLAGELFF

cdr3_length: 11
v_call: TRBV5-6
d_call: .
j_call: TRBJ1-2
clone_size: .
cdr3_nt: TGTGCCAGCAGCTCACATGCTGGCTACACCTTC
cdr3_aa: CASSSHAGYTF

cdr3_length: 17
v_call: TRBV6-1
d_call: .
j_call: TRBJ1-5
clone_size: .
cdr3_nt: TGTGCCAGCAGCCAATCCCGACGGTTTCATAGCAATCAGCCCCAGCATTTT
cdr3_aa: CASSQSRRFHSNQPQHF

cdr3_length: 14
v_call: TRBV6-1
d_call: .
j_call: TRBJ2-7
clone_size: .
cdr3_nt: TGTGCCAGCAGTGAAGCAGGGCAGGGGAGTCAGCAGTACTTC
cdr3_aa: CASSEAGQGSQQYF

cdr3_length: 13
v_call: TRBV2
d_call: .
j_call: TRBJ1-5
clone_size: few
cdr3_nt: TGTGCCAGCACTGTCTATAGCAATCAGCCCCAGCATTTT
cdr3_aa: CASTVYSNQPQHF

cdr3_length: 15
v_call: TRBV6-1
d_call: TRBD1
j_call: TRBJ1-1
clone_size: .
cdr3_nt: TGTGCCAGCAGGGGTCAAGGGGGCGACGGCACTGAAGCTTTCTTT
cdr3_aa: CASRGQGGDGTEAFF

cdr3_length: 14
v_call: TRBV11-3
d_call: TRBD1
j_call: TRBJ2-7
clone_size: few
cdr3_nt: TGTGCCAGCAGCTCGGGACAGTCCTCCTACGAGCAGTACTTC
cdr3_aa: CASSSGQSSYEQYF

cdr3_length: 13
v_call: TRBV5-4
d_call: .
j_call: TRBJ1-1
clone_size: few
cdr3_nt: TGTGCCAGCAGCTTGGGTGTGGACACTGAAGCTTTCTTT
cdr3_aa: CASSLGVDTEAFF

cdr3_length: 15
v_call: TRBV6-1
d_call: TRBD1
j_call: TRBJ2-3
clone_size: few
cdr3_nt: TGTGCCAGCAGTACCGGGACAGGGGCGGCAGATACGCAGTATTTT
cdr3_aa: CASSTGTGAADTQYF

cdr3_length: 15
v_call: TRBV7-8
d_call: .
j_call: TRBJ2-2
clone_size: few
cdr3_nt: TGTGCCAGCAGCTTGGTAGGAAGCGACACCGGGGAGCTGTTTTTT
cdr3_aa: CASSLVGSDTGELFF

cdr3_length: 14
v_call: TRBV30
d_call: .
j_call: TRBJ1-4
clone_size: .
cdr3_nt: TGTGCCTGGAGTCTCCGCCTGGGGCGCGAAAAACTGTTTTTT
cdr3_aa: CAWSLRLGREKLFF

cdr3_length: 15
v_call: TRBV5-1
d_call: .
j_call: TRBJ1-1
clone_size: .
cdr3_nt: TGCGCCAGCAGCTTGACCGGGAACGAGAACACTGAAGCTTTCTTT
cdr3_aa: CASSLTGNENTEAFF

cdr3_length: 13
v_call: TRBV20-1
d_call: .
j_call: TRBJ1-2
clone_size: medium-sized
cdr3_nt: TGCAGTGTTCTAACCAAATCTAACTATGGCTACACCTTC
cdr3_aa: CSVLTKSNYGYTF

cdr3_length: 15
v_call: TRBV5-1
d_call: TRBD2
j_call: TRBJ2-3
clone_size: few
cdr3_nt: TGCGCCAGCAGCGCCGGGACTAGCGGCCCAGATACGCAGTATTTT
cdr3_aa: CASSAGTSGPDTQYF

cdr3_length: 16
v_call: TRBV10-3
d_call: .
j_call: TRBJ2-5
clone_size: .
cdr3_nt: TGTGCCATCAGTGAGTCTTCCAGGTCGAGACAAGAGACCCAGTACTTC
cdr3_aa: CAISESSRSRQETQYF

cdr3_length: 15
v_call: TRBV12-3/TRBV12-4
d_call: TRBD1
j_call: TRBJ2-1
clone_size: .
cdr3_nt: TGTGCCAGCAGTCCCCGGACAGGGTCTTTCGATGAGCAGTTCTTC
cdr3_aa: CASSPRTGSFDEQFF

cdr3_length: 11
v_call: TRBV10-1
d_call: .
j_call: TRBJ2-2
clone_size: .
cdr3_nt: TGCGCCAGCAGGGACACCGGGGAGCTGTTTTTT
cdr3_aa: CASRDTGELFF

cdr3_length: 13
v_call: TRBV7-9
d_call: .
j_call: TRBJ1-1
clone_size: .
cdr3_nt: TGTGCCAGCAGCCTCTGGACAGAACTTGAAGCTTTCTTT
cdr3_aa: CASSLWTELEAFF

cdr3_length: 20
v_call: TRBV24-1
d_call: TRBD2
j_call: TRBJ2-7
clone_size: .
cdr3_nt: TGTGCCACCAGTGATTTGTTGTCGTTTCCAGCGGGGGTACTTCCCTACGAGCAGTACTTC
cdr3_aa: CATSDLLSFPAGVLPYEQYF

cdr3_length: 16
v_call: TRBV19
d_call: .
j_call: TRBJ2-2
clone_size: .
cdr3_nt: TGTGCCAGTAGTATCGAGACTGGCGCGAACACCGGGGAGCTGTTTTTT
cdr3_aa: CASSIETGANTGELFF

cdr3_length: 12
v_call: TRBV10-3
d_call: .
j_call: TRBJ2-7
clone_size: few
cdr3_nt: TGTGCCATCAGTGACCCCCCCTACGAGCAGTACTTC
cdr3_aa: CAISDPPYEQYF

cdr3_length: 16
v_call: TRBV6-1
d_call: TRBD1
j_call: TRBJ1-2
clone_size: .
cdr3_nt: TGTGCCAGCAGGCAACCGGAGGGACAGGGGGCGGTAGGCTACACCTTC
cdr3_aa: CASRQPEGQGAVGYTF

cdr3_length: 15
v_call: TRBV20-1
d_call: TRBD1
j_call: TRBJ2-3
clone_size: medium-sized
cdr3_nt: TGCAGTGCTACCACAGGGGAAAGTGGCACAGATACGCAGTATTTT
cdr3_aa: CSATTGESGTDTQYF

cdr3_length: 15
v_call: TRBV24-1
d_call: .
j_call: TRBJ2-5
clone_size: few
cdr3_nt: TGTGCCACCAGTGATTTGAGAAGCGATCAAGAGACCCAGTACTTC
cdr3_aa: CATSDLRSDQETQYF